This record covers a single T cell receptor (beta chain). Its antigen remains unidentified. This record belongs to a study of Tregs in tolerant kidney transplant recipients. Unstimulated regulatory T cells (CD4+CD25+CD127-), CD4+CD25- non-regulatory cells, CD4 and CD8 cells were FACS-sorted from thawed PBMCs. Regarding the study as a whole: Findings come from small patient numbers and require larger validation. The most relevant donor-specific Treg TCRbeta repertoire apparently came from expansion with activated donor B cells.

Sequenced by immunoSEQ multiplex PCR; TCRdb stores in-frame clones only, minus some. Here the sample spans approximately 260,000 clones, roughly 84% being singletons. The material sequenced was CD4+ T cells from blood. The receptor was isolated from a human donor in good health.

This chain's CDR3 is CASSYRGARGYEQYF. CDR3 in DNA: TGTGCCAGCAGTTACCGAGGGGCAAGGGGCTACGAGCAGTACTTC. The genes are TRBV6-5 and TRBJ2-7; D assignment may be TRBD1 or TRBD2 (5 bases each). Trimming took 2 bases from V and 3 from J, leaving 14 bases between them. Germline lookup yields CDR1 MNHEY and CDR2 SVGAGI. This CDR3 has 15 amino acids.